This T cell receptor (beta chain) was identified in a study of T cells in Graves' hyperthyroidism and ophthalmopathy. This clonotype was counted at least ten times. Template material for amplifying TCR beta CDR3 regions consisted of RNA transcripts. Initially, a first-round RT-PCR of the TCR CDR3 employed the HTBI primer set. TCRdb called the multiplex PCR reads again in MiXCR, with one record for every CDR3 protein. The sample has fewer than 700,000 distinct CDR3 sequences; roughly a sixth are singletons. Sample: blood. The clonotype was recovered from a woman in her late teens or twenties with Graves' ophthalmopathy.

The CDR3 reads CASSCLWEALNEQFF. As DNA, the CDR3 is TGTGCCAGCAGTTGCCTTTGGGAGGCCCTCAATGAGCAGTTCTTC. The gene calls are TRBV28 and TRBJ2-1, with D possibly being TRBD2 (6 bases). Germline assignment: CDR1 MDHEN and CDR2 SYDVKM. The CDR3 is made up of 15 amino acids. The V end was cut by 4 bases, the J end by 6 bases, with 16 bases between.